This TCR beta chain was identified during a study of early T cells in non-severe SARS-CoV-2 infection. Study information: The study sequenced bulk RNA from unsorted whole blood, with chains unpaired. Broader study findings: Anti-spike CD8 specificities were favored by VDJdb matching, whose results missed private and CD4 specificities.

This clonotype was detected only a few times. Its antigen is not known. Individual cDNA molecules received unique molecular identifiers. TCRdb re-analysed the 5' RACE reads in MiXCR, keeping a single row per CDR3 protein. The table lists around 35,000 distinct CDR3 sequences, around 6.1% of them singletons. This receptor was obtained from an adult who was a healthcare worker with PCR-confirmed SARS-CoV-2 infection or an uninfected control (not recorded which). Sequencing used whole blood.

The CDR3: CSVEDRQGKAGELFF. The CDR3 bases are TGCAGCGTTGAAGATAGGCAGGGAAAGGCCGGGGAGCTGTTTTTT. This chain joins TRBV29-1 and TRBJ2-2, with D perhaps TRBD1 (5 bases). Between the trimmed V and J ends, which lost 0 bases and 6 bases, there was a span of 14 bases. The CDR3 totals 15 residues. From germline, CDR1 is SQVTM and CDR2 ANQGSEA.